Below, one TCR beta chain is given with its context. This sample is part of a study of blood T cell repertoires in COVID-19. Study-level information: The United States, Italy and Spain provided the acute and convalescent COVID-19 samples. T cells, B-cell-depleted T cells, or PBMCs provided the cDNA or gDNA that served as material.

Authors' processing steps: Estimates of nucleated cell counts were drawn from the amplification of reference gene primers. This table comes from immunoSEQ multiplex PCR, and its TCRdb copy is limited to in-frame clones, with some not included. Clone size and V and J calls were adopted from that table, with D and trimming inferred from the DNA. The sample records about 190,000 clones, about nine tenths being singletons. With 8 bases removed from V and 1 base from J, the gap between germline ends came to 6 bases. CDR1 and CDR2 (germline): SEHNR, FQNEAQ (reference sequence). This CDR3 has 12 amino acids.

Source material: peripheral blood. The source is a man between 40 and 49 years old with acute or convalescent COVID-19. The J gene is TRBJ2-1, the V gene TRBV7-9; weak D call: TRBD1 (5 bases). CDR3: CASGASYNEQFF. CDR3 in DNA: TGTGCCAGCGGGGCTTCCTACAATGAGCAGTTCTTC.